A selection of T cell receptor beta chains follows, all from one sample in a study of blood T cell repertoires in COVID-19. This table comes from immunoSEQ multiplex PCR, and its TCRdb copy is limited to in-frame clones, with some not included. The sample lists some 350,000 clones, more than 75% occurring once. Sequenced input: peripheral blood. The receptors shown here come from a woman aged 50 to 65 with COVID-19, enrolled during active disease. Each CDR3 is given with its conserved first and last residue. D genes are given only for firm matches.

v_call,j_call,d_call,cdr3_aa,cdr3_nt
TRBV13,TRBJ2-5,TRBD2,CASSRRSGRVGETQYF,TGTGCCAGCAGTAGGAGGAGCGGGAGGGTTGGAGAGACCCAGTACTTC
TRBV27,TRBJ2-7,TRBD2,CASSTKRESHEQYF,TGTGCCAGCAGCACAAAGCGGGAGAGCCACGAGCAGTACTTC
TRBV5-8,TRBJ2-5,TRBD2,CASSFWVAGDPQETQYF,TGTGCCAGCAGCTTTTGGGTAGCGGGAGACCCCCAAGAGACCCAGTACTTC
TRBV21-1,TRBJ2-1,-,CASSNPVSGKSSYNEQFF,TGTGCCAGCAGCAATCCCGTTAGCGGGAAAAGCTCCTACAATGAGCAGTTCTTC
TRBV19,TRBJ2-6,-,CASATGYRTGANVLTF,TGTGCCAGCGCCACAGGGTATAGGACTGGGGCCAACGTCCTGACTTTC
TRBV30,TRBJ1-1,-,CAWNTRGIWTEAFF,TGTGCCTGGAACACCCGGGGAATATGGACTGAAGCTTTCTTT
TRBV28,TRBJ1-5,-,CASSSPNYGQPQHF,TGTGCCAGCAGTTCCCCGAACTACGGTCAGCCCCAGCATTTT
TRBV5-1,TRBJ2-3,TRBD1,CASSFGTGRDDTQYF,TGCGCCAGCAGTTTCGGGACAGGTAGAGACGATACGCAGTATTTT
TRBV5-4,TRBJ2-3,-,CASSFAGVSTDTQYF,TGTGCCAGCAGCTTCGCAGGGGTTAGCACAGATACGCAGTATTTT
TRBV29-1,TRBJ2-2,-,CSVETGAYTGELFF,TGCAGCGTTGAAACTGGGGCTTACACCGGGGAGCTGTTTTTT
TRBV19,TRBJ2-1,TRBD2,CASSRLAPSYNEQFF,TGTGCCAGTAGTAGACTAGCGCCCTCCTACAATGAGCAGTTCTTC